These 21 T cell receptor beta chains came from one sample sequenced in a study of blood T cell repertoires in COVID-19. Assay used: immunoSEQ multiplex PCR; TCRdb lists only in-frame clones, some missing. The sample yields 200,000 to 250,000 clones, 70% to 90% seen once. Material: PBMCs or T cells enriched from blood (not recorded which). The source is a woman in her fifties or sixties with acute COVID-19.

This chain connects TRBV5-6 to TRBJ1-1, with a weak D call TRBD1 (5 bases). CDR1 SGHDT and CDR2 YYEEEE come from the germline V gene. Trimming pared 5 bases from V and 5 bases from J, leaving 13 bases between. CDR3 length equals 13 residues. The CDR3 loop reads CASSYRGGTEAFF. The CDR3 DNA follows: TGTGCCAGCAGTTACCGGGGGGGAACTGAAGCTTTCTTT.

V usage is TRBV30 and J usage is TRBJ2-3, with D possibly TRBD2 on 6 matching bases. The CDR3 is 13 amino acids. In germline, CDR1 is GTSNPN, CDR2 SVGIG (reference sequence). Between the trimmed V and J ends, which lost 3 bases and 7 bases, there was a span of 14 bases. CDR3 residues: CAWRGGVVNTQYF. The CDR3, as DNA: TGTGCCTGGAGAGGCGGGGTGGTGAATACGCAGTATTTT.

The CDR3 DNA reads TGTGCCAGCAGCCGAGAACAGGGAAACCGTGGCAACACCATATATTTT. This translates into CASSREQGNRGNTIYF. The chain links TRBV4-2 to TRBJ1-3, with D possibly TRBD1 on 6 matching bases. Germline-derived CDR1 and CDR2 are LGHNA and YNFKEQ. Trimming stripped 4 bases from V and 7 bases from J, with 20 bases between. CDR3 length equals 16 residues.

The chain uses TRBV6-1 and TRBJ1-2, with TRBD1 matching over 10 bases. Germline-derived CDR1 and CDR2 are MNHNS and SASEGT. V gave up 3 bases and J gave up 7 bases; unmatched junction bases: 5. The CDR3 is made up of 14 amino acids. The CDR3 protein is CASSEGQGFGGYTF. CDR3 DNA: TGTGCCAGCAGTGAGGGACAGGGGTTCGGTGGCTACACCTTC.

The chain couples TRBV21-1 to TRBJ2-5; TRBD1 reflects the table's D call only, with no check against the DNA. TRBV21-1 is described as a pseudogene. There are 15 residues in the CDR3. The DNA of the CDR3 is TGTGCCAGCAGCAAACCGGACAGGTACGTGGAGACCCAGTACTTC. This translates into CASSKPDRYVETQYF.

This clone appeared once. The V gene is TRBV2, the J gene TRBJ2-7; TRBD2 matches at 8 bases. The CDR3 contains 13 residues. In germline, CDR1 is SNHLY, CDR2 FYNNEI. The J segment lost 1 base and the V segment lost 6 bases, leaving 2 bases of the junction unmatched. CDR3 sequence (DNA): TGTGCCAGCAGACGGGGGGGATCCTACGAGCAGTACTTC. Protein product: CASRRGGSYEQYF.

The chain uses TRBV6-2 or TRBV6-3 and TRBJ1-5; D possibly corresponds to TRBD1 (5 bases). V was clipped by 6 bases and J by 6 bases, with 12 bases between them. The CDR3 totals 13 residues. The V gene's germline CDR1 is MNHEY and CDR2 SVGEGT. CDR3: CASSSLRVQPQHF. The CDR3 nucleotides read TGTGCCAGCAGCTCACTCAGGGTTCAGCCCCAGCATTTT.

The chain links TRBV14 to TRBJ2-3; D is possibly TRBD2 (7 bases). CDR1 and CDR2 (germline): SGHDN, FVKESK. The CDR3 is 16 amino acids. V was trimmed by 4 bases and J by 0 bases, leaving 14 bases between them. The CDR3 region has the DNA TGTGCCAGCAGCCTTATTCCGGGGGGCAGCACAGATACGCAGTATTTT. It codes for CASSLIPGGSTDTQYF.

This sequence joins TRBV12-5 and TRBJ2-2, with D possibly being TRBD1 (6 bases). CDR3 size: 14 residues. Germline CDR1 is LGHNT and CDR2 is FRNRAP. Trimming cost V 5 bases and J 4 bases, with 11 bases left between them. The CDR3 DNA reads TGTGCTAGTGGTATTGGACAGAGCACCGGGGAGCTGTTTTTT. It translates to CASGIGQSTGELFF.

The chain is built from TRBV12-3 or TRBV12-4 and TRBJ1-2; 7 bases are a match to TRBD1. Trimming at V came to 2 bases and at J to 8 bases, leaving 5 bases not matched to a gene. CDR3 length: 13 amino acids. The CDR3 protein is CASSLRDRVGYTF. In DNA form, the CDR3 reads TGTGCCAGCAGTTTACGGGACAGAGTGGGCTACACCTTC.

In this sample, this clone turned up once. V is TRBV9 and J is TRBJ2-1, with TRBD2 matching 14 bases. Germline V lookup: CDR1 SGDLS, CDR2 YYNGEE. The CDR3 covers 19 residues. V shed 0 bases and J 4 bases; nucleotides not matched to a gene: 9. The DNA for the CDR3 is TGTGCCAGCAGCGTAGAGTTTGGACTAGCGGGGGGCACATACAATGAGCAGTTCTTC. As protein: CASSVEFGLAGGTYNEQFF.

This sequence joins TRBV6-5 and TRBJ2-2; tentative D call: TRBD2 (5 bases). The length of the CDR3 is 14 residues. The germline V gene encodes CDR1 MNHEY and CDR2 SVGAGI. Trimming left V 6 bases short and J 5 bases short, with 13 bases between. The CDR3 sequence: CASRKDLGTGELFF. The CDR3 DNA is TGTGCCAGCAGGAAGGACTTGGGGACCGGGGAGCTGTTTTTT.

V and J are TRBV30 and TRBJ2-1, with TRBD2 matching over 13 bases. Germline V gene lookup returns CDR1 GTSNPN and CDR2 SVGIG (reference sequence). V lost 8 bases and J lost 7; bases outside the gene matches: 5. The CDR3 covers 13 residues. The CDR3 DNA reads as TGTGCCGAGACTAGCGGGGGGTCTAATGAGCAGTTCTTC. Translating gives CAETSGGSNEQFF.

In this sample, this clone turned up a few times. V gene TRBV4-2 combines with J gene TRBJ1-2; maybe TRBD1 (5 bases). The CDR3 loop spans 14 amino acids. Per germline, CDR1 LGHNA and CDR2 YNFKEQ. The V end was cut by 0 bases, the J end by 5 bases, with 10 bases between. CDR3 in DNA: TGTGCCAGCAGCCAAGACGGGGGGTCTTATGGCTACACCTTC. This sequence encodes CASSQDGGSYGYTF.

V and J are TRBV18 and TRBJ1-1, with unresolved D. Trimming took off 3 bases at V and 0 bases at J, with 8 bases between the two ends. The V gene's germline CDR1 is KGHSH and CDR2 LQKENI. The CDR3 totals 14 residues. CDR3 sequence: CASSPAEVNTEAFF. For the CDR3, the DNA is TGTGCCAGCTCACCCGCGGAGGTGAACACTGAAGCTTTCTTT.

The table lists this clone with a few counts. The chain has TRBV11-2 and TRBJ1-2; 8 positions match TRBD1. The CDR3 totals 16 residues. V lost 5 bases, J lost 1 base, and 9 bases stayed unmatched. CDR1 is SGHAT, CDR2 FQNNGV, per germline. The CDR3 DNA reads as TGTGCCAGCAGCGGGGGTGGGACAGGAGATAACTATGGCTACACCTTC. Translated: CASSGGGTGDNYGYTF.

J is TRBJ2-7 and V is TRBV5-1; 7 bases are shared with TRBD1. Looked up from germline, CDR1 is SGHRS and CDR2 is YFSETQ. The CDR3 length is 15 residues. The V segment lost 0 bases and the J segment 5 bases; nucleotides outside the gene matches: 8. The DNA of the CDR3 is TGCGCCAGCAGCTTGGGTGAGACAGGGTCCCACGAGCAGTACTTC. Protein sequence: CASSLGETGSHEQYF. The full variable domain, in which reference TRBV5-1 and TRBJ2-7 provide the parts outside the CDR3, is KAGVTQTPRYLIKTRGQQVTLSCSPISGHRSVSWYQQTPGQGLQFLFEYFSETQRNKGNFPGRFSGRQFSNSRSEMNVSTLELGDSALYLCASSLGETGSHEQYFGPGTRLTVT.

The chain couples TRBV6-6 to TRBJ1-2; 9 bases fit TRBD1. Germline loops: CDR1 MNHNY, CDR2 SVGAGI (reference sequence). This CDR3 contains 14 residues. V lost 6 bases to trimming and J lost 8 bases; unmatched junction nucleotides: 10. CDR3 region: CASSLLQGAGGYTF. The CDR3 nucleotides read TGTGCCAGCAGCCTCCTACAGGGGGCAGGGGGCTACACCTTC.

The rearrangement uses TRBV19 and TRBJ2-1; 9 positions match TRBD1. This CDR3 is 16 amino acids long. V was clipped by 4 bases and J by 3 bases; unmatched bases: 7. Germline CDR1 is LNHDA and CDR2 is SQIVND (reference sequence). CDR3 in amino acids: CASSRTGANFYNEQFF. The CDR3 DNA reads TGTGCCAGTAGTAGGACAGGGGCGAACTTCTACAATGAGCAGTTCTTC.

The chain has TRBV29-1 and TRBJ1-2, with D hard to call. Germline assignment: CDR1 SQVTM and CDR2 ANQGSEA. Deletions cut 3 bases from V and 7 bases from J, with 24 bases between. This CDR3 contains 16 residues. The CDR3 reads CSVERDKVSLSGGYTF. CDR3 sequence (DNA): TGCAGCGTTGAGAGGGATAAAGTGTCCCTTAGCGGTGGCTACACCTTC.

Comment on this clone: The sample holds other DNA sequences that translate to the same CDR3. The chain joins TRBV6-5 to TRBJ1-2; maybe TRBD1 (6 bases). Per germline, CDR1 MNHEY and CDR2 SVGAGI. This CDR3 spans 14 amino acids. The germline V and J ends were trimmed by 0 bases and 4 bases, with 9 bases remaining between them. The CDR3 protein is CASSYSGQFYGYTF. As DNA, the CDR3 is TGTGCCAGCAGTTACTCAGGACAGTTCTATGGCTACACCTTC.